This T cell receptor beta chain emerged from a study of cytomegalovirus exposure and HLA in healthy donors. A word on this clone: Its antigen is undetermined.

A multiplex PCR was run with 60 Vbeta primers and 13 Jbeta primers. Clones were read by immunoSEQ multiplex PCR, and TCRdb kept only the in-frame ones, dropping some. The data contain more than 95,000 clones, 80% to 90% of them singletons. Germline CDR1 reads MGHRA; CDR2 reads YSYEKL. V shed 3 bases, J shed 7 bases, and the junction held 18 bases outside the gene matches. The CDR3 is 18 amino acids. Study results and caveats: Later analysis identified several of the most significant clusters that appeared linked to common viral pathogens.

The rearrangement joins TRBV4-1 to TRBJ2-7; 10 nucleotides agree with TRBD2. This sequence originates from a middle-aged woman in good health and CMV-seropositive. Source material: PBMCs. CDR3 nucleotides: TGCGCCAGCAGCCAGGCTGCTAGCGGGAGACGTAGGAGCTATGAGCAGTACTTC. This sequence encodes CASSQAASGRRRSYEQYF.